The clone carrying this T cell receptor beta chain was found a few times. V dropped 9 bases and J dropped 8 bases, with 22 bases sitting between them. The CDR3 is 15 amino acids. The germline V gene encodes CDR1 SGHNT and CDR2 YENEEA. MiXCR, run by TCRdb on the RT-PCR reads, gives a single entry per CDR3 protein. The profile shows about 540,000 distinct CDR3 sequences, roughly 23% of them singletons. This record comes from a study of response to subunit inactivated influenza vaccine. This sample was shared with a second study, whose subject was T cells expressing NK-cell markers. That study adds: The authors generated TCR beta cDNA through 5'RACE template switching with UMIs. Sorted CD3+CD56-NKG2C+, CD3+CD56+NKG2C- and CD3+CD56+NKG2C+ T cells were the source of the TCR beta repertoires. Restricting sorting to alpha-beta TCR T cells was achieved in several experiments by an anti-gamma-delta TCR antibody. In more than 5 donors, dominant CD3+CD56+NKG2C+ clonotypes ranked among the top 10 CD8+ clonotypes.

This sequence joins TRBV11-3 and TRBJ2-2, with D perhaps given as TRBD1 or TRBD2 (5 bases each). The sample consisted of CD4+ T cells sorted from PBMCs, taken 11 to 12 days after vaccination. The receptor comes from a man aged 45-65 years who received an inactivated influenza vaccine. This CDR3 reads CASKRDGGSPGELFF. The CDR3 DNA is TGTGCCAGTAAACGGGACGGTGGTTCACCGGGGGAGCTGTTTTTT.